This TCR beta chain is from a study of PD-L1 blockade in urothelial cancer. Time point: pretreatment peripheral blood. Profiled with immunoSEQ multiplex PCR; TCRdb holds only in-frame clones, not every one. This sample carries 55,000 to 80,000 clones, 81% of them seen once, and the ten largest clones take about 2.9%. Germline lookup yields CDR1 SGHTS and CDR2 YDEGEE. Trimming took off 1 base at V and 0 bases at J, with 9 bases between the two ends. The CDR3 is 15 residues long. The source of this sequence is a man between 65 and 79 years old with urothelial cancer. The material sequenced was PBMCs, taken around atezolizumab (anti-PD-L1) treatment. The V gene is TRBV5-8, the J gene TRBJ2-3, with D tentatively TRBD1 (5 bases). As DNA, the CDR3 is TGTGCCAGCAGCTTGCAAGGGGTTAGCACAGATACGCAGTATTTT. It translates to CASSLQGVSTDTQYF.